A selection of T cell receptor beta chains follows, all from one sample in a study of blood T cell repertoires in COVID-19. Some clones are missing from TCRdb's copy, which holds only in-frame ones; the method was immunoSEQ multiplex PCR. This sample carries about 200,000 clones, 70% to 90% of them seen once, and the ten largest clones take 3.5% to 4%. The sequencing input was PBMCs or T cells enriched from blood (not recorded which). The receptors shown here come from a woman aged 35 to 49 with acute COVID-19. CDR3s include the opening cysteine and the closing phenylalanine or tryptophan. The D gene is left open where the match is weak. Expanded clones get a size class; other rows say once, few or many, or leave the size out.

>once|TRBV28|-|TRBJ1-6
TGTGCCAGCAGCCCGCCCCCAGCGAATTCACCCCTCCACTTT
CASSPPPANSPLHF
>-|TRBV29-1|TRBD2|TRBJ2-5
TGCAGCGTTTTTAGCGGGAGCAGGTTTCCCTCCCCCCAAGAGACCCAGTACTTC
CSVFSGSRFPSPQETQYF
>-|TRBV7-3|TRBD2|TRBJ2-1
TGTGCCAGCAGCTATTACCAGCGGGATCTGGGGAATGAGCAGTTCTTC
CASSYYQRDLGNEQFF
>-|TRBV24-1|-|TRBJ2-1
TGTGCCACCAGTGCCTGGGCATCTCCCAGCTCCTACAATGAGCAGTTCTTC
CATSAWASPSSYNEQFF
>-|TRBV20-1|-|TRBJ2-5
TGCAGTGCTAGAGCAATGGAGACCCAGTACTTC
CSARAMETQYF
>-|TRBV27|-|TRBJ1-5
TGTGCCAGCAGTTGGGGCGGGGTTAGCAATCAGCCCCAGCATTTT
CASSWGGVSNQPQHF
>-|TRBV7-3|-|TRBJ2-1
TGTGCCAGCAGCTTAACTAGCGGATTGCCCAATGAGCAGTTCTTC
CASSLTSGLPNEQFF
>-|TRBV6-5|-|TRBJ1-3
TGTGCCAGCAGCCCCGACAGATTCTCTGGAAACACCATATATTTT
CASSPDRFSGNTIYF
>once|TRBV28|-|TRBJ2-1
TGTGCCAGCAGTTTCAGTAGCCTGAGCTCCTACAATGAGCAGTTCTTC
CASSFSSLSSYNEQFF
>-|TRBV5-6|TRBD1|TRBJ1-6
TGTGCCAGCAGCTCCGGGACAGGGGGCTCACCCCTCCACTTT
CASSSGTGGSPLHF
>-|TRBV6-1|-|TRBJ1-1
TGTGCCAGCAGTGATCCGGGACATGTGAACACTGAAGCTTTCTTT
CASSDPGHVNTEAFF
>once|TRBV27|-|TRBJ2-5
TGTGCCAGCAGTTCCCTTGGCGGGGTTAGAGAGACCCAGTACTTC
CASSSLGGVRETQYF
>-|TRBV7-2|-|TRBJ2-1
TGTGCCAGCAGTAACTCTGGGACTAATGAGCAGTTCTTC
CASSNSGTNEQFF
>-|TRBV5-8|TRBD2|TRBJ2-1
TGTGCCAGCAGCTGGGCCCTAGCGGGAGTTCCGCATGAGCAGTTCTTC
CASSWALAGVPHEQFF
>-|TRBV27|-|TRBJ2-7
TGTGCCAGCAGAGGGACTTCACGGGTCGAGCAGTACTTC
CASRGTSRVEQYF
>-|TRBV2|TRBD1|TRBJ2-6
TGTGCCAGCAGGGGATGGACAGGTTCGGGCTCTGGGGCCAACGTCCTGACTTTC
CASRGWTGSGSGANVLTF
>-|TRBV2|-|TRBJ2-1
TGTGCCAGCAGCCAGACTAGGACCTCTGGTGAGCAGTTCTTC
CASSQTRTSGEQFF
>-|TRBV29-1|TRBD1|TRBJ2-7
TGCAGCGTTACAATGGGCCGGACAGGGTACGAGCAGTACTTC
CSVTMGRTGYEQYF
>-|TRBV11-1|-|TRBJ1-1
TGTGCCAGCAGCTTCTCCGTCTTTACGGTTGAAGCTTTCTTT
CASSFSVFTVEAFF
>-|TRBV19|TRBD1|TRBJ2-2
TGTGCCAGTTTCGACAGGGGAAGGACCGGGGAGCTGTTTTTT
CASFDRGRTGELFF
>-|TRBV3-1/TRBV3-2|TRBD2|TRBJ2-1
TGTGCCAGCAGCCAAGAACGGGCGGGAGCGAACCCTAATGAGCAGTTCTTC
CASSQERAGANPNEQFF
>-|TRBV6-5|-|TRBJ1-1
TGTGCCAGCAGTACCCAGGGTTTGGGGACTGAAGCTTTCTTT
CASSTQGLGTEAFF
>once|TRBV24-1|-|TRBJ2-3
TGTGCCACCAGTGGGGTGGGTGGGGGCGCAGATACGCAGTATTTT
CATSGVGGGADTQYF
>-|TRBV6-2/TRBV6-3|-|TRBJ2-2
TGTGCCAGTAGCTTATTGGGGGCGCTGTTTTTT
CASSLLGALFF
>-|TRBV7-9|-|TRBJ2-1
TGTGCCAGCAGCGCTCCTAGGTGGAATGAGCAGTTCTTC
CASSAPRWNEQFF
>-|TRBV28|TRBD2|TRBJ2-1
TGTGCCAGCAGTTTACGGGGACTAGTCCTTGAGCAGTTCTTC
CASSLRGLVLEQFF
>-|TRBV11-2|-|TRBJ1-2
TGTGCCAGCAGCTTAGAAACAGGGAAGGCCTATGGCTACACCTTC
CASSLETGKAYGYTF
>-|TRBV6-5|TRBD2|TRBJ2-1
TGTGCCAGCAGTCCAGCGGGAGGGTACAATGAGCAGTTCTTC
CASSPAGGYNEQFF
>-|TRBV24-1|TRBD1|TRBJ1-5
TGTGCCACCAGTGATAACCAGGGGGCTCGGCAGCCCCAGCATTTT
CATSDNQGARQPQHF
>-|TRBV2|-|TRBJ2-7
TGTGCCAGCAGGTCAGGTACCTACGAGCAGTACTTC
CASRSGTYEQYF
>-|TRBV28|-|TRBJ2-6
TGTGCCAGCAGTTCACGGGACTCTGGGGCCAACGTCCTGACTTTC
CASSSRDSGANVLTF
>-|TRBV9|TRBD1|TRBJ1-2
TGTGCCAGCAGCGTAAGGGGGCTGGGATCCCCGAGCTACACCTTC
CASSVRGLGSPSYTF
>-|TRBV9|TRBD2|TRBJ2-1
TGTGCCAGCAGCGCGCCGGGACTAGGTTACAATGAGCAGTTCTTC
CASSAPGLGYNEQFF
>few|TRBV12-3/TRBV12-4|TRBD1|TRBJ1-1
TGTGCCAGCAAGCAGGGGGAGGACACTGAAGCTTTCTTT
CASKQGEDTEAFF
>-|TRBV28|TRBD1|TRBJ1-5
TGTGCCAGCAGTTCCTACTCCGGACAGGATCAGCCCCAGCATTTT
CASSSYSGQDQPQHF
>-|TRBV10-3|-|TRBJ2-7
TGTGCCACCCTTGACAGGCCGGGGCCCTACGAGCAGTACTTC
CATLDRPGPYEQYF
>once|TRBV18|TRBD1|TRBJ2-7
TGTGCCAGCTCACCACCGGGACAGGGACCCAACGAGCAGTACTTC
CASSPPGQGPNEQYF
>-|TRBV18|-|TRBJ1-2
TGTGCCAGCTCACCACCTGAGGGCGACTATGGCTACACCTTC
CASSPPEGDYGYTF
>-|TRBV10-3|TRBD1|TRBJ2-7
TGTGCCATCAGTGTGAAACAGGGGACCTACGAGCAGTACTTC
CAISVKQGTYEQYF
>-|TRBV18|TRBD1|TRBJ1-2
TGTGCCAGCTCATCAGACAGGGGCTCCTATGGCTACACCTTC
CASSSDRGSYGYTF
>few|TRBV5-1|-|TRBJ1-5
TGCGCCAGCAGCTGGTTTGGAGGTCAGCCCCAGCATTTT
CASSWFGGQPQHF
>-|TRBV19|-|TRBJ2-4
TGTGCCAGTAGTATTTGGGGCGGGACGCTAGCCAAAAACATTCAGTACTTC
CASSIWGGTLAKNIQYF
>few|TRBV2|TRBD1|TRBJ1-2
TGTGCCAGCAGCGGAGGGACAGAGAGGACGGGCTATGGCTACACCTTC
CASSGGTERTGYGYTF
>-|TRBV19|TRBD2|TRBJ2-1
TGTGCCAGTAGCCCCTCGGGAGGGCGGGGAGATAGTGAGCAGTTCTTC
CASSPSGGRGDSEQFF
>-|TRBV11-2|TRBD2|TRBJ2-7
TGTGCCAGCAGCTTAGTGTCTAGCGGGATCTCGTTGCACGAGCAGTACTTC
CASSLVSSGISLHEQYF
>-|TRBV2|TRBD1|TRBJ2-7
TGTGCCAGCAGTCTGCAGGGGGCGGCGGGCTACGAGCAGTACTTC
CASSLQGAAGYEQYF
>-|TRBV12-3/TRBV12-4|-|TRBJ2-2
TGTGCCAGCAGTTCTGGCAGTTGGGAGCTGTTTTTT
CASSSGSWELFF
>once|TRBV28|TRBD1|TRBJ1-4
TGTGCCAGCAGTTTCGATCTGACAGGGAGGGAAAAACTGTTTTTT
CASSFDLTGREKLFF
>-|TRBV20-1|-|TRBJ2-2
TGCAGTGCTAGTGAGGCAGGCCGACTCGCGGGGAGGGAGCTGTTTTTT
CSASEAGRLAGRELFF
>-|TRBV5-1|-|TRBJ2-5
TGCGCCAGCAGCTTGGCACAAGAGACCCAGTACTTC
CASSLAQETQYF
>-|TRBV7-4|-|TRBJ2-3
TGTGCCAGCAGCTTAGAATTATTACGTCTCCGGTCAAGAGATACGCAGTATTTT
CASSLELLRLRSRDTQYF
>once|TRBV6-5|-|TRBJ1-1
TGTGCCAGCAGTTCGCGGACAGCCCCTTCGGAAGCTTTCTTT
CASSSRTAPSEAFF
>-|TRBV6-5|TRBD1|TRBJ1-2
TGTGCCAGCAGTCCTACAGGGGAGTATGGCTACACCTTC
CASSPTGEYGYTF
>-|TRBV11-2|-|TRBJ1-3
TGTGCCAGCAGCTCATACAGGGCTGGAAACACCATATATTTT
CASSSYRAGNTIYF
>-|TRBV6-5|TRBD2|TRBJ2-7
TGTGCCAGCAGGAGACTAGCGGGAGAGAACGAGCAGTACTTC
CASRRLAGENEQYF
>-|TRBV11-2|-|TRBJ1-3
TGTGCCAGCAGCTTAGTCCTTAGCCCAGCCCCGAACACCATATATTTT
CASSLVLSPAPNTIYF
>-|TRBV10-3|TRBD1|TRBJ1-1
TGTGCCATCAGGGGACAGGGGGCCGGATTATTGGACACTGAAGCTTTCTTT
CAIRGQGAGLLDTEAFF
>once|TRBV5-5|-|TRBJ2-1
TGTGCCAGCAGCTTGTGGCCCGCTCAGCAGTTCTTC
CASSLWPAQQFF
>-|TRBV2|TRBD1|TRBJ1-5
TGTGCCAGCAGTGGACAGGGAGGTAATAGCAATCAGCCCCAGCATTTT
CASSGQGGNSNQPQHF
>-|TRBV3-1/TRBV3-2|-|TRBJ1-4
TGTGCCAGCAGCAGCGGGCGCCTTAATGAAAAACTGTTTTTT
CASSSGRLNEKLFF